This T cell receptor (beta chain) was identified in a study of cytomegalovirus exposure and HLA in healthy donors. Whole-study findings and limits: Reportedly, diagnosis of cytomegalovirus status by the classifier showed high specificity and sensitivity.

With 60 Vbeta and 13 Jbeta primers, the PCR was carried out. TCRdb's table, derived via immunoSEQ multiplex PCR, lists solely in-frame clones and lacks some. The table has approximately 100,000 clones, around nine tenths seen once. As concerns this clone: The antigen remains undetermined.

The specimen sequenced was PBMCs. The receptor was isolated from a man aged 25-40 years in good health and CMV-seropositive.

The CDR3 loop is CASSQAASGIYNEQFF. The CDR3, as DNA: TGCGCCAGCAGCCAAGCGGCTAGCGGCATCTACAATGAGCAGTTCTTC. V usage is TRBV4-1 and J usage is TRBJ2-1; 7 nucleotides agree with TRBD2. The CDR3 has 16 residues. V gave up 1 base and J gave up 3 bases; unmatched junction bases: 6. Per germline, CDR1 MGHRA and CDR2 YSYEKL.